Each of the 5 T cell receptor beta chains below was sequenced from the same sample in a study of STAT5B mutations in CD4+ large granular lymphocyte leukemia. Here immunoSEQ multiplex PCR was the method, and the copy in TCRdb shows in-frame clones only, minus some. The sample records fewer than 45,000 clones, about four fifths being singletons. The sequenced sample was CD4+ T cells from blood buffy coats. The source of these receptors is a human donor in good health.

This clone was seen only a few times. The chain recombines TRBV5-6 with TRBJ2-7, with a tentative D call TRBD2 (5 bases). This CDR3 has 14 amino acids. Germline CDR1 SGHDT, CDR2 YYEEEE. V lost 4 bases and J lost 6, with 17 bases in between. The chain's CDR3 is CASSPPSGVGEQYF. Written as DNA, the CDR3 is TGTGCCAGCAGCCCACCCTCCGGGGTTGGCGAGCAGTACTTC.

The rearrangement links TRBV7-3 to TRBJ2-1; 8 bases match TRBD2. The CDR3 is made up of 15 amino acids. J gave up 1 base and V 3 bases, and 2 bases lay outside the gene matches. Germline CDR1 SGHTA, CDR2 FQGTGA. The CDR3 loop reads CASSFSGGSYNEQFF. The CDR3 DNA sequence: TGTGCCAGCAGCTTCTCGGGAGGGTCCTACAATGAGCAGTTCTTC.

The chain uses TRBV10-3 and TRBJ2-1, with D possibly called TRBD1 or TRBD2 (5 bases each). Germline lookup yields CDR1 ENHRY and CDR2 SYGVKD. The CDR3 extends over 16 amino acids. V lost 11 bases and J lost 2, with 22 bases in between. This CDR3 is CAPEGKGRLAYNEQFF. CDR3 in DNA: TGTGCCCCCGAGGGAAAGGGGCGTTTGGCCTACAATGAGCAGTTCTTC.

The chain combines TRBV7-3 with TRBJ1-1; no clear D gene. Germline V gives CDR1 SGHTA, CDR2 FQGTGA. V lost 0 bases and J lost 0, with 5 bases in between. This CDR3 comprises 14 residues. CDR3 protein: CASSLTAMNTEAFF. Written as DNA, the CDR3 is TGTGCCAGCAGCTTAACAGCCATGAACACTGAAGCTTTCTTT.

This chain joins TRBV5-1 and TRBJ2-3; 9 bases are a match to TRBD2. CDR1 is SGHRS and CDR2 is YFSETQ in the germline V gene. Trimming at V came to 2 bases and at J to 0 bases, leaving 10 bases not matched to a gene. The CDR3 spans 18 residues. The CDR3 region is CASSLVPSGVTSTDTQYF. The CDR3, as DNA: TGCGCCAGCAGCTTAGTTCCTAGCGGGGTTACTAGCACAGATACGCAGTATTTT.